These 13 T cell receptor beta chains came from one sample sequenced in a study of T-cell reconstitution after alpha-beta-depleted transplantation in children (TCRdb year 2016). The sample's treatment or condition label, in plain terms: allogeneic hematopoietic cell transplantation with graft depleted of TCRalphabeta T cells and CD19 B cells. The receptor library was made with PCR. Instrument on record: Illumina HiSeq 2500. TCR library preparation used molecular barcoding, with unique molecular identifiers applied to normalize quantification of the TCRbeta repertoire. The public reads were reanalyzed by TCRdb: fastp trimming at Q25, MiXCR alignment, in-frame beta chains only. Rows matching on CDR3 protein sequence are summarized as one entry with the most common DNA and genes. Recorded for this sample are 120,000 or so distinct CDR3 sequences; about 23% of them occurred a single time. The top ten clonotypes cover more than 9% of the sample.

This sample comprised PBMCs, mostly from graft donor cells, obtained 180 days after TCRalphabeta/CD19-depleted stem cell transplant. The receptors derive from a male patient aged 2 to 9 who had a stem cell transplant for chronic granulomatous disease, so the T cells may come from the graft donor.

This clonotype showed up just a few times. J is TRBJ2-7 and V is TRBV12-3 or TRBV12-4; TRBD1 or TRBD2 may be the D gene (7 bases each). There are 15 residues in the CDR3. Trimming removed 5 bases from V and 3 bases from J, with 17 bases in between. CDR3 region: CASSPGGTANYEQYF. The CDR3 DNA reads TGTGCCAGCAGTCCCGGGGGGACAGCCAACTACGAGCAGTACTTC.

In its sample, this clonotype was seen many times. CDR3 nucleotide sequence: TGCGCCAGCAGCCATCTCGGGACAGTTCAAGAGACCCAGTACTTC. It specifies CASSHLGTVQETQYF. The J gene is TRBJ2-5, the V gene TRBV4-1; 7 nucleotides agree with TRBD1. CDR3 length equals 15 residues. CDR1 is MGHRA, CDR2 YSYEKL, per germline. J was trimmed by 2 bases and V by 3 bases; bases with no gene match: 6.

In its sample, this clonotype was seen many times. The V and J genes are TRBV29-1 and TRBJ1-2, with D maybe TRBD1 (5 bases). Trimming removed 2 bases from V and 5 bases from J, with 6 bases in between. Germline V lookup: CDR1 SQVTM, CDR2 ANQGSEA. The CDR3 extends over 11 amino acids. CDR3: CSVERGYGYTF. The CDR3 DNA reads as TGCAGCGTTGAACGGGGGTATGGCTACACCTTC.

This clonotype was detected many times. The gene calls are TRBV19 and TRBJ2-1; D is possibly TRBD1 (6 bases). V lost 7 bases to trimming and J lost 7 bases, with 8 bases between them. This CDR3 has 11 residues. Germline CDR1 reads LNHDA; CDR2 reads SQIVND (reference sequence). DNA of the CDR3: TGTGCCAGTACAGGGGCGAATGAGCAGTTCTTC. This gives the protein CASTGANEQFF.

In this sample, this clonotype turned up a few times. The V and J genes are TRBV27 and TRBJ2-7; 11 positions agree with TRBD2. CDR3 length: 15 amino acids. With V trimmed by 5 bases and J by 2 bases, 5 bases remained unmatched. Germline CDR1 reads MNHEY; CDR2 reads SMNVEV (reference sequence). This CDR3 reads CASSPRLAGTYEQYF. The DNA of the CDR3 is TGTGCCAGCAGTCCCAGACTAGCGGGAACCTACGAGCAGTACTTC.

This clonotype was recorded many times. The chain couples TRBV20-1 to TRBJ2-1, with 8 bases matching TRBD2. The V gene end was trimmed by 1 base and the J gene end by 4 bases; junction bases not matched to a gene: 3. This CDR3 contains 14 residues. The V gene's germline CDR1 is DFQATT and CDR2 SNEGSKA (reference sequence). The CDR3 nucleotides are TGCAGTGCTAGAGCGGGAGGGCCTTACAATGAGCAGTTCTTC. Translation gives CSARAGGPYNEQFF.

There are many counts of this clonotype. The chain recombines TRBV6-2 or TRBV6-3 with TRBJ2-1; D is possibly TRBD1 (6 bases). The CDR3 is 14 residues long. CDR1 and CDR2 from the germline V gene are MNHEY and SVGEGT. Between the trimmed V and J ends, which lost 6 bases and 3 bases, there was a span of 12 bases. Here the CDR3 DNA reads TGTGCCAGCAGGACAGGTTCCAACTACAATGAGCAGTTCTTC. It translates to CASRTGSNYNEQFF.

This clonotype was observed at least ten times. The chain is built from TRBV29-1 and TRBJ1-1; the D gene is possibly TRBD1 (5 bases). CDR3 length: 12 residues. Germline CDR1 SQVTM, CDR2 ANQGSEA. The ends were cut back, 8 bases at V and 5 bases at J, with 15 bases in the middle. CDR3 DNA sequence: TGCAGCCTACGGGAGGGGATGACTGAAGCTTTCTTT. The encoded protein is CSLREGMTEAFF.

This clonotype has a count of ten or more. This sequence joins TRBV20-1 and TRBJ2-3; 12 bases fit TRBD2. Germline V CDR1 and CDR2: DFQATT, SNEGSKA (reference sequence). V was pared by 3 bases and J by 1 base, with 5 bases of the junction left unmatched. The CDR3 consists of 16 residues. CDR3 nucleotide sequence: TGCAGTGCTAGTTCTAGCGGGGGGGTTGGCACAGATACGCAGTATTTT. It yields the protein CSASSSGGVGTDTQYF.

This clonotype has ten or more counts. This chain joins TRBV9 and TRBJ2-5; D is perhaps TRBD1 (6 bases). The CDR3 spans 15 residues. In germline, CDR1 is SGDLS, CDR2 YYNGEE. Trimming shortened V by 2 bases and J by 1 base, and 12 bases separated the two germline ends. CDR3 in DNA: TGTGCCAGCAGCGTTGGGGGCGTCTTCCAAGAGACCCAGTACTTC. Protein: CASSVGGVFQETQYF. Full variable domain (rest looked up from reference TRBV9 and TRBJ2-5): DSGVTQTPKHLITATGQRVTLRCSPRSGDLSVYWYQQSLDQGLQFLIQYYNGEERAKGNILERFSAQQFPDLHSELNLSSLELGDSALYFCASSVGGVFQETQYFGPGTRLLVL.

This rearrangement joins TRBV6-5 to TRBJ2-7, with D perhaps TRBD1 or TRBD2 (7 bases each). Trimming took 0 bases from V and 9 from J, leaving 15 bases between them. The CDR3 is 14 residues long. CDR1 and CDR2 (germline): MNHEY, SVGAGI. The CDR3 bases are TGTGCCAGCAGTTACTCGGCCGGGGGGACAGCGCAGTACTTC. It codes for CASSYSAGGTAQYF.

This clonotype was seen a handful of times. V gene TRBV29-1 combines with J gene TRBJ2-7; 7 bases are shared with TRBD1. Germline values: CDR1 SQVTM, CDR2 ANQGSEA. Trimming took 3 bases from V and 2 from J; bases not matched to a gene: 10. The CDR3 runs 15 residues. The CDR3 coding sequence is TGCAGCGTTGAGAAACGGACAGGTTCCGCCTACGAGCAGTACTTC. Protein: CSVEKRTGSAYEQYF.

This chain joins TRBV20-1 and TRBJ2-1; 9 bases align to TRBD1. The germline gives CDR1 DFQATT, CDR2 SNEGSKA (reference sequence). The CDR3 is made up of 14 amino acids. Trimming removed 6 bases from V and 4 bases from J; junction bases left unmatched: 7. CDR3 DNA: TGCAGTGCCATGAAGACAGGGGGTTACAATGAGCAGTTCTTC. Translation: CSAMKTGGYNEQFF.